These 21 T cell receptor beta chains came from one sample sequenced in a study of T cell responses to AZD1222 COVID-19 vaccine. Measured with immunoSEQ multiplex PCR; TCRdb has only the in-frame clones, and not every one. The table includes around 94,000 clones, roughly 83% detected once. Material: peripheral blood, obtained on day 0 of AZD1222 vaccination. The receptors stem from an adult in good health.

This sequence joins TRBV5-8 and TRBJ1-6; D not resolved. The CDR3 runs 15 residues. Between the trimmed V and J ends, which lost 4 bases and 1 base, there was a span of 9 bases. The germline gives CDR1 SGHTS, CDR2 YDEGEE. CDR3 protein: CASSPRLSYNSPLHF. The DNA of the CDR3 is TGTGCCAGCAGCCCGAGGCTGTCCTATAATTCACCCCTCCACTTT.

This sequence joins TRBV29-1 and TRBJ2-7; possible D gene TRBD2, 6 bases. Deletions cut 5 bases from V and 1 base from J, with 15 bases between. Germline V gene sequence: CDR1 SQVTM, CDR2 ANQGSEA. The CDR3 runs 14 residues. The CDR3, as DNA: TGCAGCGTTCAGTACCGGGACTCGTCCTACGAGCAGTACTTC. Translation: CSVQYRDSSYEQYF.

V and J are TRBV4-1 and TRBJ2-3; 8 nucleotides line up with TRBD2. Germline CDR1 and CDR2: MGHRA and YSYEKL. After removal of 1 base from V and 7 bases from J, the junction contained 10 bases not matched to a gene. The CDR3 loop spans 16 amino acids. The CDR3 sequence: CASSQGRAGDSHTQYF. In nucleotides, the CDR3 is TGCGCCAGCAGCCAAGGCCGAGCGGGAGACTCGCATACGCAGTATTTT.

The rearrangement links TRBV15 to TRBJ2-6; no clear D gene. V lost 0 bases, J lost 0 bases, and 9 bases lay in between. Germline lookup yields CDR1 LNHNV and CDR2 YYDKDF (reference sequence). The length of the CDR3 is 17 residues. The CDR3 loop reads CATSRDLSLSGANVLTF. The CDR3 DNA reads as TGTGCCACCAGCAGAGATCTCTCCCTCTCTGGGGCCAACGTCCTGACTTTC.

This clone appeared a single time. This chain uses TRBV3-1 (or the pseudogene TRBV3-2) with TRBJ1-1; no firm D call. The CDR3 consists of 16 residues. In germline, CDR1 is LGHDT, CDR2 YNNKEL (reference sequence). V was pared by 0 bases and J by 1 base, with 12 bases between. As DNA, the CDR3 is TGTGCCAGCAGCCAAGATGGAAATCTTGGGAACACTGAAGCTTTCTTT. Protein product: CASSQDGNLGNTEAFF.

The chain joins TRBV3-1 (or the pseudogene TRBV3-2) to TRBJ2-1; 13 bases are shared with TRBD2. The germline CDR1 and CDR2 sequences are LGHDT and YNNKEL (reference sequence). The CDR3 has 17 amino acids. Trimming cost V 0 bases and J 8 bases; bases outside gene matches: 7. The CDR3 bases are TGTGCCAGCAGCCAAGAACAAGGACTAGCGGGGGACTATGAGCAGTTCTTC. This translates into CASSQEQGLAGDYEQFF.

V usage is TRBV18 and J usage is TRBJ2-1, with 12 nucleotides matching TRBD2. There are 16 residues in the CDR3. CDR1 and CDR2 from the germline V gene are KGHSH and LQKENI. Unmatched junction bases numbered 9, after V lost 4 bases and J lost 8 bases. The CDR3 DNA follows: TGTGCCAGCTCACTATCTAGCGGGAGGGCCCGGGATGAGCAGTTCTTC. Its translation: CASSLSSGRARDEQFF.

A few counts support this clone. The chain is built from TRBV3-1 (or the pseudogene TRBV3-2) and TRBJ2-5; D perhaps matches TRBD1 (5 bases). Germline V gene lookup returns CDR1 LGHDT and CDR2 YNNKEL (reference sequence). The CDR3 loop spans 13 amino acids. Trimming stripped 1 base from V and 4 bases from J, with 7 bases between. For the CDR3, the DNA is TGTGCCAGCAGCCAAGTAAGGGGAGAGACCCAGTACTTC. Amino acids: CASSQVRGETQYF.

This chain uses TRBV18 with TRBJ1-2, with 9 positions matching TRBD1. Trimming at V came to 5 bases and at J to 3 bases, leaving 4 bases not matched to a gene. CDR1 is KGHSH and CDR2 is LQKENI in the germline V gene. The CDR3 has 14 amino acids. CDR3 DNA: TGTGCCAGCTCATCACAGGGGGCTGACTATGGCTACACCTTC. As protein: CASSSQGADYGYTF.

The chain uses TRBV11-2 and TRBJ2-1, with D perhaps matching TRBD1 (6 bases). In germline, CDR1 is SGHAT, CDR2 FQNNGV. This CDR3 contains 16 residues. Trimming removed 10 bases from V and 0 bases from J, with 19 bases in between. The chain's CDR3 is CATQNPTGHSYNEQFF. The CDR3 nucleotides are TGTGCCACCCAAAACCCGACAGGACACTCCTACAATGAGCAGTTCTTC.

The CDR3 DNA reads TGTGCCAGCAGCAGACTAGTTAGAGAAAATGAGCAGTTCTTC. This translates into CASSRLVRENEQFF. The chain is built from TRBV7-9 and TRBJ2-1; D is perhaps TRBD2 (6 bases). The CDR3 is 14 residues long. V was trimmed by 5 bases and J by 7 bases, leaving 15 bases between them. Germline V gene sequence: CDR1 SEHNR, CDR2 FQNEAQ (reference sequence).

The chain is built from TRBV6-5 and TRBJ1-2; 7 bases map to TRBD1. This CDR3 has 16 amino acids. The germline V gene has CDR1 MNHEY and CDR2 SVGAGI. V gave up 0 bases and J gave up 4 bases; unmatched junction bases: 8. The CDR3 nucleotides read TGTGCCAGCAGTTACTCGAGGGGGCGATCCCTCTATGGCTACACCTTC. Protein sequence: CASSYSRGRSLYGYTF.

The rearrangement uses TRBV27 and TRBJ2-1; D ambiguous. Germline CDR1 and CDR2: MNHEY and SMNVEV (reference sequence). The CDR3 runs to 13 residues. V dropped 3 bases and J dropped 6 bases, with 9 bases sitting between them. The CDR3 nucleotides read TGTGCCAGCAGTTTGGTTGGGTCCAATGAGCAGTTCTTC. It is translated as CASSLVGSNEQFF.

The chain joins TRBV6-1 to TRBJ2-7; D is uncertain. Trimming cost V 0 bases and J 2 bases, with 11 bases left between them. The CDR3 is 15 residues long. Germline loops: CDR1 MNHNS, CDR2 SASEGT. CDR3 bases: TGTGCCAGCAGTGAAGCTGCGCAGGTAGCCTACGAGCAGTACTTC. Its translation: CASSEAAQVAYEQYF.

Details on this clone: In the same sample, other DNA sequences code for this CDR3. This chain uses TRBV20-1 with TRBJ2-3; D is unclear. In germline, CDR1 is DFQATT, CDR2 SNEGSKA (reference sequence). The CDR3 contains 12 residues. The V gene lost 3 bases and the J gene lost 0 bases, with 4 bases spanning the gap. CDR3 sequence reads: CSASPSTDTQYF. In DNA form, the CDR3 reads TGCAGTGCTAGTCCTAGCACAGATACGCAGTATTTT.

The rearrangement uses TRBV4-3 and TRBJ2-2; D ambiguous. Trimming pared 3 bases from V and 1 base from J, leaving 6 bases between. The germline gives CDR1 LGHNA, CDR2 YSLEER. The CDR3 is 14 amino acids. CDR3 nucleotides: TGCGCCAGCAGCCACCAAGGGAACACCGGGGAGCTGTTTTTT. This encodes CASSHQGNTGELFF.

The rearrangement joins TRBV12-3 or TRBV12-4 to TRBJ1-2; 9 nucleotides line up with TRBD1. After removal of 6 bases from V and 5 bases from J, the junction contained 4 bases not matched to a gene. This CDR3 comprises 13 residues. The CDR3 sequence: CASRPGTGYGYTF. CDR3 coding DNA: TGTGCCAGCAGACCCGGGACAGGGTATGGCTACACCTTC.

This rearrangement joins TRBV6-5 to TRBJ2-1; D remains ambiguous. Germline CDR1 MNHEY, CDR2 SVGAGI. This CDR3 comprises 12 residues. V was shortened by 9 bases and J by 3 bases, with 9 bases between the two germline ends. Here the CDR3 reads CASWASYNEQFF. The CDR3 DNA follows: TGTGCCAGTTGGGCCAGCTACAATGAGCAGTTCTTC.

The chain has TRBV28 and TRBJ1-5, with D possibly TRBD1 on 5 matching bases. Germline CDR1 is MDHEN and CDR2 is SYDVKM. Deletions cut 8 bases from V and 7 bases from J, with 21 bases between. This CDR3 contains 15 residues. CDR3 sequence (DNA): TGTGCCAGCGGAGGGACGGGGAGGGGCTGGCAGCCCCAGCATTTT. Protein product: CASGGTGRGWQPQHF.

The chain combines TRBV9 with TRBJ2-1, with D maybe TRBD2 (6 bases). In germline, CDR1 is SGDLS, CDR2 YYNGEE. The CDR3 loop spans 17 amino acids. V lost 4 bases to trimming and J lost 4 bases, with 21 bases between them. The CDR3 protein is CASSPTSWGLAYNEQFF. DNA for the CDR3: TGTGCCAGCAGCCCCACGAGTTGGGGACTCGCTTACAATGAGCAGTTCTTC.

The V and J genes are TRBV19 and TRBJ1-5, with D unresolved. Germline V gene sequence: CDR1 LNHDA, CDR2 SQIVND (reference sequence). The CDR3 sequence is 15 residues long. Between the trimmed V and J ends, which lost 6 bases and 0 bases, there was a span of 12 bases. This CDR3 reads CASSTTWSSNQPQHF. The CDR3 DNA is TGTGCCAGTAGCACTACATGGAGTAGCAATCAGCCCCAGCATTTT.